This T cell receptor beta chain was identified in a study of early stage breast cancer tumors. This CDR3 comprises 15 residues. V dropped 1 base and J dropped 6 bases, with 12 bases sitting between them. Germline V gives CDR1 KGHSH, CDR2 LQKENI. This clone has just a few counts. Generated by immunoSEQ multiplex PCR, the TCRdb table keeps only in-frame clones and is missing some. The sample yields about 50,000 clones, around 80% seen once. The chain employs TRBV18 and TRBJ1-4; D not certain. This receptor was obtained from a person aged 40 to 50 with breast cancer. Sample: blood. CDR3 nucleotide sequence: TGTGCCAGCTCACCACGAAGTGGGTCTGATGAAAAACTGTTTTTT. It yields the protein CASSPRSGSDEKLFF.